This TCR beta chain appears in the sequencing data of a study of T-cell reconstitution after alpha-beta-depleted transplantation in children. Findings and caveats of the study: T-cell counts and diversity were attributed mostly to newly produced T cells one year after transplant.

The length of the CDR3 is 15 residues. Germline CDR1 MGHRA, CDR2 YSYEKL. The trim removed 4 bases at V and 8 bases at J, leaving 9 bases unmatched. Researchers prepared the TCRbeta library using unique molecular identifiers, the study reports. MiXCR, run by TCRdb on the PCR reads, gives a single entry per CDR3 protein. The top ten hold about 28% of the sample, which has about 980,000 distinct CDR3 sequences, around 30% seen once. This clonotype occurred once. The antigen remains undetermined. The specimen comprised PBMCs, mostly from graft donor cells, sampled 360 days after TCRalphabeta/CD19-depleted stem cell transplant. The receptor's source is a boy in the first two years of life who had a stem cell transplant for SCID, so the T cells may come from the graft donor. The chain has TRBV4-1 and TRBJ2-1; 9 nucleotides line up with TRBD1. CDR3 sequence reads: CASSRRDRVGDEQFF. The CDR3 bases are TGCGCCAGCAGCCGCCGGGACAGGGTGGGGGATGAGCAGTTCTTC.